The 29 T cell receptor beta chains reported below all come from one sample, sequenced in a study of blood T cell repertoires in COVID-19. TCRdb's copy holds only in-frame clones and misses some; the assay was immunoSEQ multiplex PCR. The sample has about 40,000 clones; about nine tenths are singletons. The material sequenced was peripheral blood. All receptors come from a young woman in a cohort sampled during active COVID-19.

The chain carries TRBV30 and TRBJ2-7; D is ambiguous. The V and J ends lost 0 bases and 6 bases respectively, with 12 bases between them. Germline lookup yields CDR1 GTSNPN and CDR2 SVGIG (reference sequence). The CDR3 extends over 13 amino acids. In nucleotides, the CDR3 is TGTGCCTGGAGTGTACCCCCGGGTGCCGAGCAGTACTTC. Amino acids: CAWSVPPGAEQYF.

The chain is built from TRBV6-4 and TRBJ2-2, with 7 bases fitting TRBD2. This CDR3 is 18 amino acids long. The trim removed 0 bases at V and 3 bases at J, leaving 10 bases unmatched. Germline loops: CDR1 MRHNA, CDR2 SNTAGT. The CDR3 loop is CASSDSLAGSVYTGELFF. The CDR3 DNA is TGTGCCAGCAGTGACTCTTTAGCGGGTTCGGTGTACACCGGGGAGCTGTTTTTT.

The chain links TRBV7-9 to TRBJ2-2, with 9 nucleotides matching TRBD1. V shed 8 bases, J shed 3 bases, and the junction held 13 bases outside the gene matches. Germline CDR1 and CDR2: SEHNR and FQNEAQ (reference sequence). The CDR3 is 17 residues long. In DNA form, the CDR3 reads TGTGCCAGCTCCCCCACCCGGGACAGGGTTTACACCGGGGAGCTGTTTTTT. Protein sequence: CASSPTRDRVYTGELFF.

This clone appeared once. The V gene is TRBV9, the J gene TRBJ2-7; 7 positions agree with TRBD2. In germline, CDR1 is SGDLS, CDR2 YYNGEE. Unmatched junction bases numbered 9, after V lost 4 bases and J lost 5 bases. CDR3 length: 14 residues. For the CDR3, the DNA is TGTGCCAGCAGCCCCACCGGACTAGTCGACGAGCAGTACTTC. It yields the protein CASSPTGLVDEQYF.

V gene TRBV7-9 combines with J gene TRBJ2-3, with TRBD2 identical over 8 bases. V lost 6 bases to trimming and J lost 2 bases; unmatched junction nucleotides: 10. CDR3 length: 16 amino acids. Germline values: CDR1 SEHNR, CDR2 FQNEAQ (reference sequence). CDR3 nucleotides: TGTGCCAGCAGATTCCCGCGAGCGGGGGCCACAGATACGCAGTATTTT. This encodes CASRFPRAGATDTQYF.

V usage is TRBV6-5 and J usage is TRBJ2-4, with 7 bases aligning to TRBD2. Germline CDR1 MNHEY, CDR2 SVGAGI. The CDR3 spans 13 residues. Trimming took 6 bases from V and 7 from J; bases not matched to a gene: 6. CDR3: CASRGGRENIQYF. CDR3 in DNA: TGTGCCAGCAGGGGGGGGAGGGAGAACATTCAGTACTTC.

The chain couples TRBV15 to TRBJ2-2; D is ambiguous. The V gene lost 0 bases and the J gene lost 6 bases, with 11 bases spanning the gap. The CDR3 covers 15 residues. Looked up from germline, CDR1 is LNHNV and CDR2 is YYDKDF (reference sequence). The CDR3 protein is CATSRDSSPSGELFF. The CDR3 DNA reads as TGTGCCACCAGCAGAGATTCAAGCCCATCCGGGGAGCTGTTTTTT.

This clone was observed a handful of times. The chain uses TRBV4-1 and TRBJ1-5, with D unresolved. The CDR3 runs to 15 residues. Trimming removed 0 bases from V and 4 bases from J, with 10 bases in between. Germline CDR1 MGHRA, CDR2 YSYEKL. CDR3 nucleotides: TGCGCCAGCAGCCAAGATGTGCGGGGAAATCAGCCCCAGCATTTT. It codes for CASSQDVRGNQPQHF.

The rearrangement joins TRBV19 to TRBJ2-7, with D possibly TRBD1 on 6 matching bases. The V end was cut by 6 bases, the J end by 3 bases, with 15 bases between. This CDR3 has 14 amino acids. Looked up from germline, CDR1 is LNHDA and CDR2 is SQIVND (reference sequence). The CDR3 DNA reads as TGTGCCAGTAGCAATACAGGGAGAGGCTACGAGCAGTACTTC. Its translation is CASSNTGRGYEQYF. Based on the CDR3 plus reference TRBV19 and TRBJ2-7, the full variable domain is DGGITQSPKYLFRKEGQNVTLSCEQNLNHDAMYWYRQDPGQGLRLIYYSQIVNDFQKGDIAEGYSVSREKKESFPLTVTSAQKNPTAFYLCASSNTGRGYEQYFGPGTRLTVT.

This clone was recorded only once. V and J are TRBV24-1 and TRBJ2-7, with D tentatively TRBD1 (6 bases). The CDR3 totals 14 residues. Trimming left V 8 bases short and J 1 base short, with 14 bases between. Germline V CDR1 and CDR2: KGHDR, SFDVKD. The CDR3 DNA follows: TGTGCCACCACACCGACAGGACCGTCCTACGAGCAGTACTTC. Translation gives CATTPTGPSYEQYF.

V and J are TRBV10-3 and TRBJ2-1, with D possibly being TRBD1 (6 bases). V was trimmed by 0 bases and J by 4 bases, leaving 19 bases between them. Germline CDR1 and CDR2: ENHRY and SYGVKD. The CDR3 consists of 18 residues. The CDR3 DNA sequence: TGTGCCATCAGTGAGTCGGGAGTGGACAGAAGAACTTACAATGAGCAGTTCTTC. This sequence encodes CAISESGVDRRTYNEQFF.

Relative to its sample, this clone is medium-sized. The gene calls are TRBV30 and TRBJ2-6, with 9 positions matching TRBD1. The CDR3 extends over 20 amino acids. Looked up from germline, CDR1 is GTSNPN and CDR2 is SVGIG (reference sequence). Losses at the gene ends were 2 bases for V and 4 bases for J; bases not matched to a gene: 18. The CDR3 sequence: CAWSPLRWDRVLSGANVLTF. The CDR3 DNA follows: TGTGCCTGGAGTCCCCTCCGCTGGGACAGGGTATTATCCGGGGCCAACGTCCTGACTTTC.

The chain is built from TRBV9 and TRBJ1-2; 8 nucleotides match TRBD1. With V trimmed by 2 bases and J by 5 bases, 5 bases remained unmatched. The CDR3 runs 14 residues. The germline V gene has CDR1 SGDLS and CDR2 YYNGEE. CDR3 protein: CASSVTGDTYGYTF. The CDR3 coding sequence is TGTGCCAGCAGCGTGACAGGGGACACTTATGGCTACACCTTC.

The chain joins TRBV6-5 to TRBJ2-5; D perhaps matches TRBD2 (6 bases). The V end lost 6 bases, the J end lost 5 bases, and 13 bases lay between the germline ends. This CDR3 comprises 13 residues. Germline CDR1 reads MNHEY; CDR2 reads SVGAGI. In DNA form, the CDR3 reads TGTGCCAGCAGGGATCGGGAGAAGGAGACCCAGTACTTC. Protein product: CASRDREKETQYF.

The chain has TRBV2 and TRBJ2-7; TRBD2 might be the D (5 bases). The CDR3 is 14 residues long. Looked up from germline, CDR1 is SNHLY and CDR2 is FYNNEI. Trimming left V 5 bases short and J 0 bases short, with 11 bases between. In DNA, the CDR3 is TGTGCCAGCAGTTCTAGCAGCCTCTCCTACGAGCAGTACTTC. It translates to CASSSSSLSYEQYF.

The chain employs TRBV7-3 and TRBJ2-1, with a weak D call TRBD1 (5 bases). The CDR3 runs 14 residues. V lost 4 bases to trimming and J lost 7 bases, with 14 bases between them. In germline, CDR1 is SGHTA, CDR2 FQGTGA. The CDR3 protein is CASSWQGYRNEQFF. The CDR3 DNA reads TGTGCCAGCAGCTGGCAGGGCTATAGAAATGAGCAGTTCTTC.

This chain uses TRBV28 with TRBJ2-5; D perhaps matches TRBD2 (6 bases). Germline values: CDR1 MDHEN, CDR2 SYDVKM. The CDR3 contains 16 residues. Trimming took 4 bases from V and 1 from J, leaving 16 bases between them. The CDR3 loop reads CASSSLSGDLQETQYF. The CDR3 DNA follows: TGTGCCAGCAGTTCCCTATCGGGGGACCTCCAAGAGACCCAGTACTTC.

This chain's CDR3 is CASSYSKVTVEQYF. CDR3 coding DNA: TGTGCCAGCAGTTACTCGAAAGTCACGGTCGAGCAGTACTTC. The chain employs TRBV6-5 and TRBJ2-7; D uncertain. CDR3 length equals 14 residues. Per germline, CDR1 MNHEY and CDR2 SVGAGI. Between the trimmed V and J ends, which lost 0 bases and 6 bases, there was a span of 12 bases.

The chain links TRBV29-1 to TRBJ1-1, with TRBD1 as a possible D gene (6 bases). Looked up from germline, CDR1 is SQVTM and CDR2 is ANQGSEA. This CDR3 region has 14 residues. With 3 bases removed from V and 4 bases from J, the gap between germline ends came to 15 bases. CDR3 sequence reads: CSVDWGRGSTEAFF. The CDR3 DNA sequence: TGCAGCGTTGACTGGGGGCGCGGGAGCACTGAAGCTTTCTTT.

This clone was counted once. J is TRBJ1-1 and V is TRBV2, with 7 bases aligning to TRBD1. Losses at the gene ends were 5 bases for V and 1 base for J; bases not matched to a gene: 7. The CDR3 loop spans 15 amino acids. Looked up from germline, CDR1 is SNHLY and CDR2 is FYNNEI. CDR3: CASSFMTGRNTEAFF. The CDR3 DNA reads TGTGCCAGCAGTTTCATGACAGGGCGGAACACTGAAGCTTTCTTT.

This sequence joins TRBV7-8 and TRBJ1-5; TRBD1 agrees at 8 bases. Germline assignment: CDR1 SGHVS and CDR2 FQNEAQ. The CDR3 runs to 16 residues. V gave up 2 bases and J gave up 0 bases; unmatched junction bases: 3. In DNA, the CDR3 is TGTGCCAGCAGCTTAAGGACAGGGTCTAGCAATCAGCCCCAGCATTTT. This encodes CASSLRTGSSNQPQHF.

The CDR3 reads CASSLSGTSTDTQYF. CDR3 bases: TGTGCCAGCAGTTTAAGCGGAACTAGCACAGATACGCAGTATTTT. The chain has TRBV27 and TRBJ2-3; possible D gene TRBD2, 5 bases. The length of the CDR3 is 15 residues. V was shortened by 2 bases and J by 0 bases, with 9 bases between the two germline ends. Germline V gene data show CDR1 as MNHEY and CDR2 as SMNVEV (reference sequence).

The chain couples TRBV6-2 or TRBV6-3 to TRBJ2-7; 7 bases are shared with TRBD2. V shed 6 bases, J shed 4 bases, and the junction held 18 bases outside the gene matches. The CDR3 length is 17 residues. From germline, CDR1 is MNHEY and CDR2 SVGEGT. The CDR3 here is CASSPRGVRGGAYEQYF. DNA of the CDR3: TGTGCCAGCAGCCCTCGGGGGGTGAGAGGCGGGGCTTACGAGCAGTACTTC.

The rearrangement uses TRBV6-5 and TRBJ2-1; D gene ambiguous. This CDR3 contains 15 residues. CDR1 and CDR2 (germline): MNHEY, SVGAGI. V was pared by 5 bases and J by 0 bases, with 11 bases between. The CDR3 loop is CASSIVKSSYNEQFF. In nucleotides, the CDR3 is TGTGCCAGCAGTATAGTTAAAAGCTCCTACAATGAGCAGTTCTTC.

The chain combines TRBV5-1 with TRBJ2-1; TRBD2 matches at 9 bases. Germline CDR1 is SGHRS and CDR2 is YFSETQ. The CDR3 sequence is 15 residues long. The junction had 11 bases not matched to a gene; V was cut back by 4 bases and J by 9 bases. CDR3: CASSPPVAGVLEQFF. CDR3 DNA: TGCGCCAGCAGCCCCCCCGTAGCGGGAGTGCTTGAGCAGTTCTTC.

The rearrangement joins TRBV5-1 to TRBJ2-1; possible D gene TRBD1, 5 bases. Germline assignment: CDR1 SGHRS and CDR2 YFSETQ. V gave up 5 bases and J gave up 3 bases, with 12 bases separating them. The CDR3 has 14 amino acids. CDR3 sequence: CASRRQGDYNEQFF. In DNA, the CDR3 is TGCGCCAGCAGAAGGCAGGGTGACTACAATGAGCAGTTCTTC.

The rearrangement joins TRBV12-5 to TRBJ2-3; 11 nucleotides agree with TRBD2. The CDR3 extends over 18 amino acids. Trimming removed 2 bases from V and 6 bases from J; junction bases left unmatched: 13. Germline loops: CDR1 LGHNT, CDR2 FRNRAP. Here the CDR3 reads CASGLTLAGGGVRDTQYF. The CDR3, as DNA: TGTGCTAGTGGTTTGACGCTAGCGGGGGGCGGTGTTCGGGATACGCAGTATTTT.

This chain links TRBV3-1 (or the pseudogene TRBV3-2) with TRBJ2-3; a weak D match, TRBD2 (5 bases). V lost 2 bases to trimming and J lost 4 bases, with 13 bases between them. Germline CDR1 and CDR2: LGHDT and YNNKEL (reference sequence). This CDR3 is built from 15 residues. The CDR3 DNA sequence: TGTGCCAGCAGCCAACCCAGTTGGCGGGCAGATACGCAGTATTTT. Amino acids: CASSQPSWRADTQYF.

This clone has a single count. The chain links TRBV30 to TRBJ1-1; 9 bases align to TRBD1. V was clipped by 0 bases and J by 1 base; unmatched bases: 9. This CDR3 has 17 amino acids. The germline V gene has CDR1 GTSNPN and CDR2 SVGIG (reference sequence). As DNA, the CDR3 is TGTGCCTGGAGTGTATTAGGGGGACAGGGACCGAACACTGAAGCTTTCTTT. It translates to CAWSVLGGQGPNTEAFF.